Below, 16 T cell receptor beta chains from the same sample are listed, as sequenced in a study of T cell changes during pregnancy in multiple sclerosis. The repertoire was sequenced with immunoSEQ multiplex PCR; TCRdb's copy has only in-frame clones and lacks some. The data show approximately 33,000 clones, with around 88% seen just once and approximately 0.74% held by the top ten. This specimen consisted of CD4+ T cells from peripheral blood mononuclear cells, obtained in the first trimester of pregnancy. Source of these receptors: a female donor in good health, enrolled as a control in a pregnancy study.

The chain carries TRBV18 and TRBJ2-1, with 9 bases that match TRBD1. V shed 2 bases, J shed 7 bases, and the junction held 6 bases outside the gene matches. CDR1 is KGHSH, CDR2 LQKENI, per germline. This CDR3 is built from 15 residues. Written as DNA, the CDR3 is TGTGCCAGCTCACCAACGGGACAGGGTGGTAATGAGCAGTTCTTC. Translation gives CASSPTGQGGNEQFF.

The J gene is TRBJ2-7, the V gene TRBV7-3; D gene uncertain. Trimming left V 2 bases short and J 0 bases short, with 11 bases between. This CDR3 is built from 15 residues. Germline loops: CDR1 SGHTA, CDR2 FQGTGA. CDR3 region: CASSLLDSSSYEQYF. CDR3 DNA sequence: TGTGCCAGCAGCTTACTCGACTCTAGCTCCTACGAGCAGTACTTC. The full variable domain, in which reference TRBV7-3 and TRBJ2-7 provide the parts outside the CDR3, is GAGVSQTPSNKVTEKGKYVELRCDPISGHTALYWYRQSLGQGPEFLIYFQGTGAADDSGLPNDRFFAVRPEGSVSTLKIQRTERGDSAVYLCASSLLDSSSYEQYFGPGTRLTVT.

This clone has a single count. The junction differs from germline at one of its ends, possibly a read error. The chain uses TRBV7-2 and TRBJ1-5; the match to TRBD1 covers 9 bases. The CDR3 has 15 residues. Germline CDR1 and CDR2: SGHTA and FQGNSA. The CDR3 nucleotides are TGTGCCAGCAGTTTAGGACAGGGGAGCAATCAGCCCCAGCATTTT. It codes for CASSLGQGSNQPQHF.

The J gene is TRBJ2-5, the V gene TRBV11-2; TRBD1 agrees at 8 bases. Trimming removed 5 bases from V and 1 base from J; junction bases left unmatched: 6. The germline gives CDR1 SGHAT, CDR2 FQNNGV. CDR3 length equals 15 residues. The CDR3 region has the DNA TGTGCCAGCAGCGACGGGACAGGAGCCCAAGAGACCCAGTACTTC. It encodes CASSDGTGAQETQYF.

This chain links TRBV15 with TRBJ1-1; 8 positions agree with TRBD1. The CDR3 spans 15 residues. Germline V gives CDR1 LNHNV, CDR2 YYDKDF (reference sequence). J lost 1 base, V lost 2 bases, and 3 bases had no gene match. CDR3 sequence reads: CATSRRTGTNTEAFF. DNA for the CDR3: TGTGCCACCAGCAGACGGACAGGGACGAACACTGAAGCTTTCTTT.

The V gene is TRBV11-1, the J gene TRBJ2-1; 9 bases fit TRBD1. This CDR3 has 16 residues. Trimming removed 2 bases from V and 7 bases from J; junction bases left unmatched: 9. Germline values: CDR1 SGHAT, CDR2 FQDESV (reference sequence). The CDR3 loop is CASSLNLGTGLNEQFF. The DNA of the CDR3 is TGTGCCAGCAGCTTAAACCTAGGGACAGGGTTAAATGAGCAGTTCTTC.

The chain has TRBV19 and TRBJ1-1; 10 nucleotides align to TRBD1. The germline V gene has CDR1 LNHDA and CDR2 SQIVND (reference sequence). V shed 7 bases and J 1 base; nucleotides not matched to a gene: 12. The CDR3 runs to 17 residues. CDR3 loop: CASILGQGGYSNTEAFF. Here the CDR3 DNA reads TGTGCCAGTATCCTAGGACAGGGGGGATACTCGAACACTGAAGCTTTCTTT.

The chain carries TRBV7-9 and TRBJ1-2, with 10 bases that match TRBD1. Germline V gives CDR1 SEHNR, CDR2 FQNEAQ (reference sequence). The CDR3 is made up of 15 amino acids. V shed 2 bases and J 5 bases; nucleotides not matched to a gene: 5. CDR3 region: CASSLWGTGEYGYTF. The CDR3 coding sequence is TGTGCCAGCAGCTTATGGGGGACAGGGGAGTATGGCTACACCTTC.

The chain is built from TRBV5-6 and TRBJ1-2; 7 bases match TRBD1. Trimming at V came to 4 bases and at J to 2 bases, leaving 8 bases not matched to a gene. CDR3 length equals 15 residues. Germline CDR1 is SGHDT and CDR2 is YYEEEE. CDR3 nucleotides: TGTGCCAGCAGCCGGACAGGATCCACCAACTATGGCTACACCTTC. This encodes CASSRTGSTNYGYTF.

V usage is TRBV30 and J usage is TRBJ1-5; D is uncertain. Trimming took 0 bases from V and 6 from J, leaving 12 bases between them. CDR1 is GTSNPN and CDR2 is SVGIG in the germline V gene (reference sequence). The CDR3 extends over 14 amino acids. CDR3 DNA sequence: TGTGCCTGGAGTGTACACAGAGGGAGTCAGCCCCAGCATTTT. Protein product: CAWSVHRGSQPQHF.

V usage is TRBV5-1 and J usage is TRBJ2-3; D unresolved. The CDR3 is 12 amino acids. V gave up 5 bases and J gave up 6 bases, with 10 bases separating them. CDR1 and CDR2 (germline): SGHRS, YFSETQ. The CDR3 here is CASSVSLDTQYF. The CDR3 coding sequence is TGCGCCAGCAGTGTAAGCTTGGATACGCAGTATTTT.

The chain combines TRBV7-2 with TRBJ1-5; D might be TRBD1 (6 bases). CDR3 size: 17 residues. Germline V gene lookup returns CDR1 SGHTA and CDR2 FQGNSA. V was trimmed by 5 bases and J by 5 bases, leaving 22 bases between them. DNA for the CDR3: TGTGCCAGCAGCCATAGAGCCCTAGGGGGGGATGATCAGCCCCAGCATTTT. It specifies CASSHRALGGDDQPQHF.

The chain recombines TRBV28 with TRBJ1-1; D possibly corresponds to TRBD1 (6 bases). The CDR3 contains 15 residues. Trimming removed 10 bases at V and 1 base at J, with 19 bases between. CDR1 and CDR2 from the germline V gene are MDHEN and SYDVKM. The CDR3: CATKFHTGTNTEAFF. Here the CDR3 DNA reads TGTGCCACCAAGTTTCATACAGGGACGAACACTGAAGCTTTCTTT.

This chain joins TRBV15 and TRBJ1-6, with D possibly TRBD1 on 5 matching bases. The CDR3 loop spans 15 amino acids. CDR1 is LNHNV, CDR2 YYDKDF, per germline (reference sequence). V lost 0 bases, J lost 10 bases, and 13 bases lay in between. The CDR3 region is CATSRDPGGGSPLHF. CDR3 DNA sequence: TGTGCCACCAGCAGAGACCCGGGGGGGGGATCACCCCTCCACTTT.

The chain couples TRBV7-3 to TRBJ2-1, with a tentative D call TRBD2 (7 bases). V lost 5 bases, J lost 7 bases, and 21 bases lay in between. The CDR3 spans 16 residues. CDR1 is SGHTA and CDR2 is FQGTGA in the germline V gene. CDR3 nucleotides: TGTGCCAGCAGCCCAAAGTGGGGGGGGCTTATGAATGAGCAGTTCTTC. Encoded protein: CASSPKWGGLMNEQFF.

V gene TRBV9 combines with J gene TRBJ2-1; 12 bases fit TRBD1. The CDR3 extends over 15 amino acids. Per germline, CDR1 SGDLS and CDR2 YYNGEE. Germline trimming cut 0 bases from V and 9 bases from J; bases unmatched to any gene: 4. The DNA for the CDR3 is TGTGCCAGCAGCGTAGATGGGACAGGGGGCAGTGAGCAGTTCTTC. It yields the protein CASSVDGTGGSEQFF.